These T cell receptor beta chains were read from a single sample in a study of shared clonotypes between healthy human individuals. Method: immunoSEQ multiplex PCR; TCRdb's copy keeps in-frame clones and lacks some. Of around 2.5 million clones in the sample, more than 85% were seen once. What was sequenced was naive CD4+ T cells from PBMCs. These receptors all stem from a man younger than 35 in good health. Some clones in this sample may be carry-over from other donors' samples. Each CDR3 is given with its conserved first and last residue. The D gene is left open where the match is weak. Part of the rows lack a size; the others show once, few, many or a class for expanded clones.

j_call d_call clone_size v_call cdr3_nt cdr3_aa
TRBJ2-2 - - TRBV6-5 TGTGCCAGCCGCGGGGACCCCATACCCGGGGAGCTGTTTTTT CASRGDPIPGELFF
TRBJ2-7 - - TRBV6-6 TGTGCCAGCAGATCGGACAGCACAGCGCCCGGGCAGTACTTC CASRSDSTAPGQYF
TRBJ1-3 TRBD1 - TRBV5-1 TGCGCCAGCAGCTTGGCCGGACAGGGGGCCGACTCTGGAAACACCATATATTTT CASSLAGQGADSGNTIYF
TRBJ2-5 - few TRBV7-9 TGTGCCAGCAGCGATCGACTAGGGGGGGAGACCCAGTACTTC CASSDRLGGETQYF
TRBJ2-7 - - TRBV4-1 TGCGCCAGCAGCCATTTGACGGATTACGAGCAGTACTTC CASSHLTDYEQYF
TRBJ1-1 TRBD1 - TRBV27 TGTGCCAGCAGTTTCACAAGGACAGGGGACACTGAAGCTTTCTTT CASSFTRTGDTEAFF
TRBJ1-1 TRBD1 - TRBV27 TGTGCCAGCAGTTTAAGGGGGCTAGGGTTGAACACTGAAGCTTTCTTT CASSLRGLGLNTEAFF
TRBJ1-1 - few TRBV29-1 TGCAGCGTTGCGAGGGGTGAAGCTTTCTTT CSVARGEAFF
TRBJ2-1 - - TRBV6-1 TGTGCCAGCAGTGACGTACTGTCCAATGAGCAGTTCTTC CASSDVLSNEQFF
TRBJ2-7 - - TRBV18 TGTGCCAGCTCACCGGGTAAGGGCGTTGGCGAGCAGTACTTC CASSPGKGVGEQYF
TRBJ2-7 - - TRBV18 TGTGCCAGCTCACCGGTTAGTGGACCGGAGCTCTACGAGCAGTACTTC CASSPVSGPELYEQYF
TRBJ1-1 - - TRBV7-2 TGTGCCAGCAGCTCAAGGAGGGATACTTTTGAAGCTTTCTTT CASSSRRDTFEAFF
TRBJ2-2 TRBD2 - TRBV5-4 TGTGCCAGCAGCACCGGGACTACGAACACCGGGGAGCTGTTTTTT CASSTGTTNTGELFF
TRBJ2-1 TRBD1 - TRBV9 TGTGCCAGCAGCCCCCCGGGACAGGCTAGCTCCTACAATGAGCAGTTCTTC CASSPPGQASSYNEQFF
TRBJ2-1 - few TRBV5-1 TGCGCCAGCAGCTTGTTGGGAGAAAACGAGCAGTTCTTC CASSLLGENEQFF
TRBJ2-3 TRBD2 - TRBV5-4 TGTGCCAGCAGGTCCCAAACCGGACTAGCGGGAATCGATACGCAGTATTTT CASRSQTGLAGIDTQYF
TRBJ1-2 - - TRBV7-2 TGTGCCAGCAGCTTAGAAGGGCAGGGGACTTATGGCTACACCTTC CASSLEGQGTYGYTF
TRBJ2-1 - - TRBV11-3 TGTGCCAGCAGCTTAGCGGGGGTCTCCTACAATGAGCAGTTCTTC CASSLAGVSYNEQFF
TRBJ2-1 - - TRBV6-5 TGTGCCAGCAGACAGGACATGGGCTACAATGAGCAGTTCTTC CASRQDMGYNEQFF
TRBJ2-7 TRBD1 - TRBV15 TGTGCCACCAGCAGCCCCCTCGGTGGCAGGGGGTACGAGCAGTACTTC CATSSPLGGRGYEQYF
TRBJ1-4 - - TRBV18 TGTGCCAGCTCACCACAGGAGGTAAAACTGTTTTTT CASSPQEVKLFF
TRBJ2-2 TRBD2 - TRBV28 TGTGCCAGCAGGTCGGGACTAGTATTTCCCGGGGAGCTGTTTTTT CASRSGLVFPGELFF
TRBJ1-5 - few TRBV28 TGTGCCAGCAGTTTAAGGCCGGCCCAGCATTTT CASSLRPAQHF
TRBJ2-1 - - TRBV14 TGTGCCAGCAGCCAGGCCGGTCGAACTCTTGGCTACAATGAGCAGTTCTTC CASSQAGRTLGYNEQFF
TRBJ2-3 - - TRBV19 TGTGCCAGTAGTAACCCGAGCACAGATACGCAGTATTTT CASSNPSTDTQYF
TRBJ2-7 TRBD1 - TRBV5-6 TGTGCCAGCAGCTCGGACAGGGCCTCCTACGAGCAGTACTTC CASSSDRASYEQYF
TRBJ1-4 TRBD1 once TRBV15 TGTGCCACCAGCAGGGGGGACAGGGGTGCAACTAATGAAAAACTGTTTTTT CATSRGDRGATNEKLFF
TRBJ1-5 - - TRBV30 TGTGCCTGGGGACCGGTAATATGGGGCAGCAATCAGCCCCAGCATTTT CAWGPVIWGSNQPQHF
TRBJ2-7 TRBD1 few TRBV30 TGTGCCGACGAAAACCGGGACAGGGAATCCTACGAGCAGTACTTC CADENRDRESYEQYF
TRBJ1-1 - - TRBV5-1 TGCGCCAGCAGCTTGGCCTTCCAGGAACTCAACACTGAAGCTTTCTTT CASSLAFQELNTEAFF
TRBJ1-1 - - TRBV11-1 TGTGCCAGCAGCCCCCTAAACCAGAACACTGAAGCTTTCTTT CASSPLNQNTEAFF
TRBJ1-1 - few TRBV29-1 TGCAGCGTTGGCCGTGGCGGAGAAGCTTTCTTT CSVGRGGEAFF
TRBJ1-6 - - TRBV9 TGTGCCAGCAGCGTAGTCGATTCACCCCTCCACTTT CASSVVDSPLHF
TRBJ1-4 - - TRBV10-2 TGCGCCAGCAGTGGCGGGGGCAAACTGTTTTTT CASSGGGKLFF
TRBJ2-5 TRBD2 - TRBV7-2 TGTGCCAGCAGCCGGCGGGGGGAGACCCAGTACTTC CASSRRGETQYF
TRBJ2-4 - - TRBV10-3 TGTGCCATCAGTGAAAGGGTGGTGGGGTTGGCCAAAAACATTCAGTACTTC CAISERVVGLAKNIQYF
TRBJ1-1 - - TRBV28 TGTGCCAGCATTCGGGGATTTGGAAACACTGAAGCTTTCTTT CASIRGFGNTEAFF
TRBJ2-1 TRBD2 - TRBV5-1 TGCGCCAGCAGCTTGGGCCCCTCCTCCGGAGCGGGGAATGAGCAGTTCTTC CASSLGPSSGAGNEQFF
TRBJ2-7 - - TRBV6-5 TGTGCCAGCAGTTACGTCGGCAGGGGATACGAGCAGTACTTC CASSYVGRGYEQYF
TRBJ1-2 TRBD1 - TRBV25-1 TGTGCCAGCAGACTACAGGGGACAGATGGCTACACCTTC CASRLQGTDGYTF
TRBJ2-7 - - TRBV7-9 TGTGCCAGCAGCTTAGAATGGATCCACGAGCAGTACTTC CASSLEWIHEQYF